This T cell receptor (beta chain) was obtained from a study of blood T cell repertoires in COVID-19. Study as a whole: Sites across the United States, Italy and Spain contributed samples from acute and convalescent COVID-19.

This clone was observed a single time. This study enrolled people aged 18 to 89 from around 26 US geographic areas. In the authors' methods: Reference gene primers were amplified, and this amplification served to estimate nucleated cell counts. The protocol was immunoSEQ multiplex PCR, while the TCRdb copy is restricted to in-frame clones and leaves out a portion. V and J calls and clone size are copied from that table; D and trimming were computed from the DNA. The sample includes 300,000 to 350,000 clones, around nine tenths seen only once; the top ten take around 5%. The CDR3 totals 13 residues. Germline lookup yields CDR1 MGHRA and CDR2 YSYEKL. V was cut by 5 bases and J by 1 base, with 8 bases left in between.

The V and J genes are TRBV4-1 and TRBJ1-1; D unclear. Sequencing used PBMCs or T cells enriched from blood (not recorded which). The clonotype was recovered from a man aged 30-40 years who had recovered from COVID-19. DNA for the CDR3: TGCGCCAGCAGCAGAGAATCGAACACTGAAGCTTTCTTT. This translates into CASSRESNTEAFF.